These 10 T cell receptor beta chains were sequenced from one sample in a study of cytomegalovirus exposure and HLA in healthy donors. Use of 60 Vbeta and 13 Jbeta primers characterized the PCR. TCRdb's table, derived via immunoSEQ multiplex PCR, lists solely in-frame clones and lacks some. Of about 110,000 clones in the sample, over 70% were seen once. Sequenced input: PBMCs. The origin of the receptors is a man younger than 45 in good health and CMV-seronegative.

The chain carries TRBV18 and TRBJ2-3; a possible D gene is TRBD2 (5 bases). CDR3 length: 13 residues. Germline CDR1 is KGHSH and CDR2 is LQKENI. Trimming stripped 6 bases from V and 3 bases from J, with 10 bases between. CDR3 nucleotides: TGTGCCAGCTCTGCCCCGGGAACAGATACGCAGTATTTT. This encodes CASSAPGTDTQYF.

The chain uses TRBV10-3 and TRBJ1-6; D might be TRBD1 (6 bases). V shed 4 bases and J shed 7 bases, with 11 bases lying between them. Germline CDR1 reads ENHRY; CDR2 reads SYGVKD. The CDR3 is 14 residues long. CDR3 sequence: CAISAGEWNSPLHF. The DNA for the CDR3 is TGTGCCATCAGTGCAGGGGAGTGGAATTCACCCCTCCACTTT.

The chain uses TRBV15 and TRBJ2-7; D perhaps matches TRBD2 (6 bases). Trimming stripped 3 bases from V and 6 bases from J, with 15 bases between. The CDR3 is 14 amino acids. Germline lookup yields CDR1 LNHNV and CDR2 YYDKDF (reference sequence). CDR3 coding DNA: TGTGCCACCAGCAGGAGGGACTTCCCTGGCGAGCAGTACTTC. Protein sequence: CATSRRDFPGEQYF.

CDR3 region: CASSFGGDNEQFF. The DNA of the CDR3 is TGCGCCAGCAGCTTTGGGGGGGACAATGAGCAGTTCTTC. The J gene is TRBJ2-1, the V gene TRBV5-1; 7 bases agree with TRBD2. CDR3 size: 13 residues. CDR1 is SGHRS, CDR2 YFSETQ, per germline. V lost 2 bases, J lost 5 bases, and 1 base stayed unmatched.

V and J are TRBV5-1 and TRBJ1-1, with 11 bases fitting TRBD1. Germline assignment: CDR1 SGHRS and CDR2 YFSETQ. After removal of 3 bases from V and 2 bases from J, the junction contained 6 bases not matched to a gene. The CDR3 extends over 16 amino acids. CDR3 coding DNA: TGCGCCAGCAGCTGGTCCGGGACAGGGGGAAACACTGAAGCTTTCTTT. Amino acid sequence: CASSWSGTGGNTEAFF.

V gene TRBV10-1 combines with J gene TRBJ2-1; 14 nucleotides match TRBD2. The V segment lost 8 bases and the J segment 7 bases; nucleotides outside the gene matches: 13. CDR3 size: 17 residues. CDR1 is WNHNN and CDR2 is SYGVQD in the germline V gene (reference sequence). In DNA, the CDR3 is TGCGCCAGCTTCGGAGGGCTGACTAGCGGGAGGGAGAATGAGCAGTTCTTC. Protein sequence: CASFGGLTSGRENEQFF.

V gene TRBV6-1 combines with J gene TRBJ2-3, with TRBD2 matching over 11 bases. Germline CDR1 and CDR2: MNHNS and SASEGT. The ends lost 7 bases at V and 1 base at J; junction bases unmatched: 4. The CDR3 has 15 residues. CDR3 in amino acids: CASIPTSGGTDTQYF. For the CDR3, the DNA is TGTGCCAGCATCCCGACTAGCGGGGGCACAGATACGCAGTATTTT.

This clone has just a few counts. CDR3 DNA sequence: TGTGCCAGCACCGAACGACAGGGAGGCTACGAGCAGTACTTC. Its protein is CASTERQGGYEQYF. The chain links TRBV27 to TRBJ2-7; possible D gene TRBD1, 7 bases. The CDR3 length is 14 residues. V lost 7 bases and J lost 3, with 16 bases in between. The V gene's germline CDR1 is MNHEY and CDR2 SMNVEV (reference sequence).

The chain has TRBV27 and TRBJ2-7; 8 nucleotides line up with TRBD1. This CDR3 has 13 amino acids. Trimming at V came to 9 bases and at J to 1 base, leaving 5 bases not matched to a gene. Germline CDR1 is MNHEY and CDR2 is SMNVEV (reference sequence). The CDR3: CASRQGSSYEQYF. The CDR3 region has the DNA TGTGCCAGTCGACAGGGGTCGTCCTACGAGCAGTACTTC.

The chain couples TRBV6-6 to TRBJ1-1; D not certain. Trimming shortened V by 2 bases and J by 6 bases, and 4 bases separated the two germline ends. This CDR3 has 11 amino acids. Looked up from germline, CDR1 is MNHNY and CDR2 is SVGAGI (reference sequence). CDR3: CASSYRAEAFF. CDR3 nucleotides: TGTGCCAGCAGTTACCGGGCTGAAGCTTTCTTT.